This T cell receptor (beta chain) was identified in a study of vaccination and CD4 T cells after COVID-19. With the Oncomine TCR Beta short-read assay, DNA from cultured CD4+ T cells was sequenced. One entry per CDR3 protein, called by TCRdb with MiXCR from the PCR reads. The table includes about 12,000 distinct CDR3 sequences, 60% to 80% detected once. The sample's treatment: roughly ten-day PBMC culture with coronavirus spike peptide pools or control peptides (ViraFEST assay). On this clonotype: No antigen is known for it.

Trimming at V came to 9 bases and at J to 7 bases, leaving 12 bases not matched to a gene. The CDR3 runs to 15 residues. Germline loops: CDR1 WNHNN, CDR2 SYGVQD (reference sequence). Sequences were obtained from CD4+ T cells from blood, cultured in vitro. The TCR comes from a human donor who had recovered from COVID-19. The chain joins TRBV10-1 to TRBJ1-6, with TRBD1 matching 7 bases. The CDR3 DNA reads as TGCGCCAGTGCAAGGGACAGTAGCCCAAATTCACCCCTCCACTTT. The encoded protein is CASARDSSPNSPLHF.